The sequence of this T cell receptor (beta chain) was determined in a study of OX40 agonist ivuxolimab in advanced cancers. About the study: Patients in dose escalation had liver, melanoma, kidney or head and neck cancers. Study-level points and caveats: Both blood CD4+ and CD8+ T cells showed clonal growth by week 6 at 0.1 to 3.0 mg/kg.

This CDR3 has 16 residues. V was pared by 5 bases and J by 2 bases, with 19 bases between. Germline CDR1 and CDR2: SNHLY and FYNNEI. Only in-frame clones appear in the TCRdb table, and some are missing; sequencing was by immunoSEQ multiplex PCR. The table includes tens of thousands of clones, more than 80% detected once. A few counts support this clone. Its antigen is unidentified. The sequencing here drew on CD4+ or CD8+ T cells sorted from blood, taken in a trial of the OX40 agonist ivuxolimab. The receptor's source is an adult with an advanced solid tumor such as melanoma, head and neck, liver or kidney cancer. This chain uses TRBV2 with TRBJ2-7; D may correspond to TRBD1 or TRBD2 (7 bases each). In nucleotides, the CDR3 is TGTGCCAGCAGTCCAGGGGGGGCCGATAACACCTACGAGCAGTACTTC. Its translation is CASSPGGADNTYEQYF.